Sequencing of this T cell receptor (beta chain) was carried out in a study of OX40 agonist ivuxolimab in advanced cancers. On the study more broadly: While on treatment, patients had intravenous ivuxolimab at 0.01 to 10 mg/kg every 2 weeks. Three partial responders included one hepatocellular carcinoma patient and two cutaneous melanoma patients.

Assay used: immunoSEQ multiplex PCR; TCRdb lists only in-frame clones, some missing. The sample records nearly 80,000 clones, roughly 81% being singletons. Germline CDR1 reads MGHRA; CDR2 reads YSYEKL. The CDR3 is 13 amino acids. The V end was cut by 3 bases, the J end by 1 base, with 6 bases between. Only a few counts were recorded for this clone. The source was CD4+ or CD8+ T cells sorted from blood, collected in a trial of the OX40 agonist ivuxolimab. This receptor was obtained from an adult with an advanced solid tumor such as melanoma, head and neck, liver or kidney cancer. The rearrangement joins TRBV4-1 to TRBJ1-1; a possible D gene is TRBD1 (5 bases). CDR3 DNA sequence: TGCGCCAGCAGCCACGGACAGAACACTGAAGCTTTCTTT. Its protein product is CASSHGQNTEAFF.